This T cell receptor (beta chain) is drawn from a study of cytomegalovirus exposure and HLA in healthy donors. A word on this clone: Antigen unknown.

Study findings and constraints: In a later analysis, specific HLA alleles were associated with over 15,000 TCR beta sequences at a 0.05 false discovery rate. Across donors, most TCRs were seen rarely, yet some public ones were widespread.

The CDR3 runs to 13 residues. V shed 2 bases and J shed 0 bases, with 4 bases lying between them. CDR1 SGHTA and CDR2 FQGNSA come from the germline V gene. Vbeta (60) and Jbeta (13) primers were used in the PCR. The assay was immunoSEQ multiplex PCR, and TCRdb's table has in-frame clones only and misses some. In the table there are approximately 77,000 clones, more than 55% of which are singletons. The chain has TRBV7-2 and TRBJ1-1; no firm D call. The TCR sequence derives from a man aged 55 to 70 in good health and CMV-seropositive. The specimen was PBMCs. CDR3 DNA sequence: TGTGCCAGCAGCTTACAAATGAACACTGAAGCTTTCTTT. It yields the protein CASSLQMNTEAFF.